Sequencing of this TCR beta chain was carried out in a study of breast tumors, draining lymph nodes, adjacent tissues. Regarding the study as a whole: Most tumor T cells seemingly derive from lymph node, then expand in tumor.

As for this clonotype: Its antigen remains unknown.

The CDR3 has 12 amino acids. Germline assignment: CDR1 SEHNR and CDR2 FQNEAQ (reference sequence). The V segment lost 0 bases and the J segment 12 bases; nucleotides outside the gene matches: 2. Axillary draining lymph nodes of breast cancer patients supplied the node samples. A single record per CDR3 protein comes from TCRdb applying MiXCR to the multiplex PCR reads. Of nearly 200,000 distinct CDR3 sequences listed, 30% to 40% are singletons. Specimen: axillary lymph node tissue. The sequence derives from a female donor with breast cancer. Some clones in this sample may be carry-over from other donors' samples. The V and J genes are TRBV7-9 and TRBJ1-5, with 7 nucleotides matching TRBD1. CDR3 loop: CASSLAGQNQHF. Here the CDR3 DNA reads TGTGCCAGCAGCTTAGCGGGACAGAACCAGCATTTT.